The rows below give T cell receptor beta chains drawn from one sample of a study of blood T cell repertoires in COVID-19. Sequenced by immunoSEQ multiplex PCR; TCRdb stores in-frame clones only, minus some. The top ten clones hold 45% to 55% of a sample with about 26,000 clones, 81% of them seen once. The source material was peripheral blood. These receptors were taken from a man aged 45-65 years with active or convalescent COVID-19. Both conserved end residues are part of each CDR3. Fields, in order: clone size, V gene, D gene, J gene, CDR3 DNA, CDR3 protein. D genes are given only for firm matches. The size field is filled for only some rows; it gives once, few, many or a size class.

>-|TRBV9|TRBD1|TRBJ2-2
TGTGCCAGCAGCGTAGGGGGACAGGGGAACACCGGGGAGCTGTTTTTT
CASSVGGQGNTGELFF
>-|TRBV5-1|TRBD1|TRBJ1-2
TGCGCCAGCAGCACTGGACAGGGAGTATATGGCTACACCTTC
CASSTGQGVYGYTF
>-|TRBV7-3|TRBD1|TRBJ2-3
TGTGCCAGCAGCGCACAGGGGCCAGATACGCAGTATTTT
CASSAQGPDTQYF
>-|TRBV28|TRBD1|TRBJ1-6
TGTGCCAGCAGTTCACGATCAACCGGGACAGATAATTCACCCCTCCACTTT
CASSSRSTGTDNSPLHF
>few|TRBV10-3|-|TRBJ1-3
TGTGCCATCAGTGACGGGGGTTCTGGAAACACCATATATTTT
CAISDGGSGNTIYF
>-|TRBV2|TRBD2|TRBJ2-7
TGTGCCAGCAGTGGGACTAGGTTGTACGAGCAGTACTTC
CASSGTRLYEQYF
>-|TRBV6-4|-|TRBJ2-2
TGTGCCAGCAGTCGGGGGGCCGATACCGGGGAGCTGTTTTTT
CASSRGADTGELFF
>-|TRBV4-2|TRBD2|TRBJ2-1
TGTGCCAGCAGCCAGGTGGCGGGGGGGAACAATGAGCAGTTCTTC
CASSQVAGGNNEQFF
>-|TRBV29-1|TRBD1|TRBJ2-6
TGCAGCGTTCAAGCCGGGACAGGAAGCTCTGGGGCCAACGTCCTGACTTTC
CSVQAGTGSSGANVLTF
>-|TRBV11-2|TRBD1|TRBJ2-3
TGTGCCAGTACCACGGGACAGGCAAGCACAGATACGCAGTATTTT
CASTTGQASTDTQYF
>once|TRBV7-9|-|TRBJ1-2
TGTGCCAGCAGCACGACCTCCCCAGGGGACGGCTACACCTTC
CASSTTSPGDGYTF
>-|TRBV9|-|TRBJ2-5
TGTGCCAGCAGCCCCTGGGACATCCAAGAGACCCAGTACTTC
CASSPWDIQETQYF
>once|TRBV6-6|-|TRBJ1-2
TGTGCCAGCAGTACAAGTATGATAGGCTACACCTTC
CASSTSMIGYTF
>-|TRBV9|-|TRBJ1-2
TGTGCCAGCAACACCCTGGCCAGCTATGGCTACACCTTC
CASNTLASYGYTF
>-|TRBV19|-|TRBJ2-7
TGTGCCAGTAGTATTCGGCAGTCCCGCATTGCCAGGCGTCCATACGAGCAGTACTTC
CASSIRQSRIARRPYEQYF
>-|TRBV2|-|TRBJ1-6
TGTGCCAGCAGCCCAAGGCGGGTTTATAATTCACCCCTCCACTTT
CASSPRRVYNSPLHF
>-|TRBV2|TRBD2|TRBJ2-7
TGTGCCAGCAGTCGGACTAGCGGGTCCCACGAGCAGTACTTC
CASSRTSGSHEQYF
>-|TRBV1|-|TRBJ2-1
TGCACCAGCAGCCACACTGCTCGCGGGGCCCACAATGAGCAGTTCTTC
CTSSHTARGAHNEQFF
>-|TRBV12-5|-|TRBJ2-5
TGTGCTAGTGGTTTGGTAAAGACAGGCCGAGAGGGCCATCAAGAGACCCAGTACTTC
CASGLVKTGREGHQETQYF
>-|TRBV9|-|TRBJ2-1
TGTGCCAGCAGCGCCGGGACAAAAGAGCAGTTCTTC
CASSAGTKEQFF
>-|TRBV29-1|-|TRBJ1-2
TGCAGCGTAGAAACAGGGAACTATGGCTACACCTTC
CSVETGNYGYTF
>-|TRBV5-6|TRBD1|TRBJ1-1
TGTGCCAGCATAGGGACAGACAACACTGAAGCTTTCTTT
CASIGTDNTEAFF
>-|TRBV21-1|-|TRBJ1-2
TGTGCCAGCAGCGCTACAGGGTGTGACTATGGCTACACCTTC
CASSATGCDYGYTF
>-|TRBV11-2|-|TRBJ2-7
TGTGCCAGCAGCCGGGGGATCAGACAGGGCCACTACGAGCAGTACTTC
CASSRGIRQGHYEQYF
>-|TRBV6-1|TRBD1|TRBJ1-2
TGTGCCAGCAGTGCAGACCGGGACAGGGGCCCCGGTAACTATGGCTACACCTTC
CASSADRDRGPGNYGYTF
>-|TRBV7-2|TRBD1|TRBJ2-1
TGTGCCAGCAGCCCCCGGGACAGGGTCCCCAATGAGCAGTTCTTC
CASSPRDRVPNEQFF
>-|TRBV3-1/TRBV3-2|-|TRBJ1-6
TGTGCCAGCGGCAAGAGGGAGTCGGCCTCCTATAATTCACCCCTCCACTTT
CASGKRESASYNSPLHF
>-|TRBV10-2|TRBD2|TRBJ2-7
TGCGCCAGCAGTGAGTCTTTAGCGGGGGGGCAGCGGCAGTACTTC
CASSESLAGGQRQYF
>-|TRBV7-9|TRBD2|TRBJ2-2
TGTGCCAGCAGCTTAACTGCTAGCGGGAGAAGGCCAAACACCGGGGAGCTGTTTTTT
CASSLTASGRRPNTGELFF
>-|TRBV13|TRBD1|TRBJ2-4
TGTGCCAGCAGCAGCGGGACAGGGAGATACATTCAGTACTTC
CASSSGTGRYIQYF
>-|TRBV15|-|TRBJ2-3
TGTGCCACCAGCAGAGATTTACTAGGGGGAGATACGCAGTATTTT
CATSRDLLGGDTQYF
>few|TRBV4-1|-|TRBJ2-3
TGCGCCAGCAGCCAAGATAGGGGGAGAGTGGATACGCAGTATTTT
CASSQDRGRVDTQYF
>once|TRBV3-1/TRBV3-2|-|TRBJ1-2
TGTGCCAGCAGCCCGACCGGACCGGGAGGCTACACCTTC
CASSPTGPGGYTF
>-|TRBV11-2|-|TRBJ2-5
TGTGCCAGCAGCTTATCCGCGGATTGGGAGACCCAGTACTTC
CASSLSADWETQYF
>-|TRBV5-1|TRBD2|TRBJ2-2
TGCGCCAGCAGCTCAGGACTAGCGGGAGGGCCGATTACCGGGGAGCTGTTTTTT
CASSSGLAGGPITGELFF
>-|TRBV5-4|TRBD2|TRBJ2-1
TGTGCCAGCAGCCCCGGGGGGGGGCCAAGCTCCTACAATGAGCAGTTCTTC
CASSPGGGPSSYNEQFF
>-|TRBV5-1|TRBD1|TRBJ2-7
TGCGCCAGCAGCTGGGACAGGGACGGTCCCTACGAGCAGTACTTC
CASSWDRDGPYEQYF
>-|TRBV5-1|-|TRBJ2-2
TGCGCCAGCAGCTTGGCCCTCGGGAGCCAGGGAGAGCTGTTTTTT
CASSLALGSQGELFF
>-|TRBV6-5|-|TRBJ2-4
TGTGCCAGCAGAGCCGGTTTTGCTACCAAAAACATTCAGTACTTC
CASRAGFATKNIQYF
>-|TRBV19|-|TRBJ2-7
TGTGCCAGTGGCTCAGGCTACGAGCAGTACTTC
CASGSGYEQYF
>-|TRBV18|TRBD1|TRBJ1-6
TGTGCCAGCTCACCACGAGAGACAGGGAATTCACCCCTCCACTTT
CASSPRETGNSPLHF
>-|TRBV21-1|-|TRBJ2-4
TGTGCCAGCAGCTACGACAGGGTCGGGGGCATTCAGTACTTC
CASSYDRVGGIQYF
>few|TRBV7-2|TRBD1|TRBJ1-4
TGTGCCAGCAGCCAGGGGGTTGGAGCTAATGAAAAACTGTTTTTT
CASSQGVGANEKLFF
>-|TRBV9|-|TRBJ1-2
TGTGCCAGCAGCGTCTACAGGGATTCGGGCTATGGCTACACCTTC
CASSVYRDSGYGYTF
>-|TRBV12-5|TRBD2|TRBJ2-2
TGTGCTAGTGGCCGATTCCGCGCGACCGGGACTATGAACACCGGGGAGCTGTTTTTT
CASGRFRATGTMNTGELFF
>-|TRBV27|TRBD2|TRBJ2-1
TGTGCCAGCAGTTTATGGGGTAGCGGGGCCTACAATGAGCAGTTCTTC
CASSLWGSGAYNEQFF
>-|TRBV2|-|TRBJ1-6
TGTGCCAGCAGGCGGGGGGAAGTAGACTATAATTCACCCCTCCACTTT
CASRRGEVDYNSPLHF
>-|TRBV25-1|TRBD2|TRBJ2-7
TGTGCCAGCAGTGATCCCCCGGGACTAGACCGATACGAGCAGTACTTC
CASSDPPGLDRYEQYF
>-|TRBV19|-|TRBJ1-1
TGTGCCAGTAGTTTGGCGGGGGACCTTGAAGCTTTCTTT
CASSLAGDLEAFF
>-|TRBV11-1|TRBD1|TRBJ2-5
TGTGCCAGCAGCCCGGACAGGGGGCTGGAGACCCAGTACTTC
CASSPDRGLETQYF
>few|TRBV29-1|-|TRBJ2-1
TGCAGCGTTTACGGGACAAGCTATAGCTCCTACAATGAGCAGTTCTTC
CSVYGTSYSSYNEQFF
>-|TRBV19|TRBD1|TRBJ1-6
TGTGCCAGTAGTTACAGGGGCTTTAATTCACCCCTCCACTTT
CASSYRGFNSPLHF
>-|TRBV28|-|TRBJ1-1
TGTGCCAGCAGTTTAACCGGGAACACTGAAGCTTTCTTT
CASSLTGNTEAFF
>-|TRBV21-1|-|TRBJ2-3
TGTGCCAGCAGCAAACCACTGACTAGCGGGGGAAGCACAGATACGCAGTATTTT
CASSKPLTSGGSTDTQYF
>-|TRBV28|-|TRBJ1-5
TGTGCCAGCAGTGTGGCGGGGGCCCTTTGGGGGCCCCAGCATTTT
CASSVAGALWGPQHF
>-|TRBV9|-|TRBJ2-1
TGTGCCAGCACCTCCTCGACCGCCGGGACCTACAATGAGCAGTTCTTC
CASTSSTAGTYNEQFF
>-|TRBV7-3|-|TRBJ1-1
TGTGCCAGCAGCTTTAGAGAGAACACTGAAGCTTTCTTT
CASSFRENTEAFF
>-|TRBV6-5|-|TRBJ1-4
TGTGCCAGCAGTTACTCGGAGGGGAGTTATGAAAAACTGTTTTTT
CASSYSEGSYEKLFF